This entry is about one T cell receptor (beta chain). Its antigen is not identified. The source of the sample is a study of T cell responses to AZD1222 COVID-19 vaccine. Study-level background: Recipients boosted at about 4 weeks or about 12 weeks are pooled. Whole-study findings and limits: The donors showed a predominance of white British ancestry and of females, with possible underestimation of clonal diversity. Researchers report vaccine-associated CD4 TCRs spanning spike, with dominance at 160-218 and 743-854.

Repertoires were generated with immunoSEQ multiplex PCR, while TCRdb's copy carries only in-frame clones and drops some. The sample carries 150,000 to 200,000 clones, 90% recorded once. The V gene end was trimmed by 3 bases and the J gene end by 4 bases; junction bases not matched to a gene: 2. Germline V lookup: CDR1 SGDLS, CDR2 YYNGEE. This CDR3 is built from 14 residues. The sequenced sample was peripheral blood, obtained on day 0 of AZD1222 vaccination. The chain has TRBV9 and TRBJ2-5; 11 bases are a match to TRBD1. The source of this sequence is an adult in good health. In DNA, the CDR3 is TGTGCCAGCAGCGCGGGACAGGGGGGAGAGACCCAGTACTTC. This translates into CASSAGQGGETQYF.